This T cell receptor (beta chain) emerged from a study of blood T cells in healthy people across ages. The authors isolated at least 6 million PBMCs per sample. A J-beta primer mix and a sample-barcoded 5' primer were used in a second PCR of roughly 6 to 11 cycles. TCRdb itself ran the 5' RACE reads through MiXCR, one entry per CDR3 protein. The data contain roughly 1,300,000 distinct CDR3 sequences, approximately 59% of them singletons. General study findings and limits: Any conclusive comparison of naive versus antigen-experienced cells was prevented by using unsorted PBMCs. Expanded clonotype shifts may have been confounded, as the donors had an unknown CMV status. Underestimates were what the diversity estimates from one million T cells were considered to be.

CDR3 length: 17 amino acids. Germline V gene sequence: CDR1 SNHLY, CDR2 FYNNEI. Trimming took 6 bases from V and 4 from J; bases not matched to a gene: 14. As concerns this clonotype: Its antigen is currently unknown.

Sequenced input: blood. V is TRBV2 and J is TRBJ1-1; TRBD1 agrees at 10 bases. The sequence came from a young man in good health. The CDR3 region has the DNA TGTGCCAGCAGCGTAACCGGGACAGGGGTATGGACCACTGAAGCTTTCTTT. Protein product: CASSVTGTGVWTTEAFF.